The sequence of this T cell receptor beta chain was determined in a study of siplizumab effects on memory and regulatory T cells. The study's findings and limits: Proliferating Tregs' suppressive function in siplizumab cultures went unconfirmed. Siplizumab produced a significant reduction in alloreactive sequences that were traceable to unstimulated CD4+ memory cells.

This clone was seen a single time. The antigen is undetermined. The assay looked at 95,000 to 100,000 TCR templates in each sample. Libraries were prepared by immunoSEQ multiplex PCR; TCRdb keeps only in-frame clonotypes and omits some of them. The table has more than 95,000 clones, more than 85% seen once. This TCR derives from a human donor in good health. Sequencing was done on a sample of Tregs sorted from blood.

The CDR3, as DNA: TGTGCCAGCAGCGGTGGGAATGAGCAGTTCTTC. It yields the protein CASSGGNEQFF. The genes are TRBV5-6 and TRBJ2-1; D is ambiguous. The CDR3 is made up of 11 amino acids. Germline CDR1 SGHDT, CDR2 YYEEEE. Trimming left V 4 bases short and J 7 bases short, with 6 bases between.